This T cell receptor beta chain emerged from a study of blood T cell repertoires in COVID-19. This clone was counted a single time. The assay was immunoSEQ multiplex PCR, and TCRdb's table has in-frame clones only and misses some. The repertoire holds 200,000 to 300,000 clones, with 86% as singletons. CDR3 length: 17 residues. The V segment lost 1 base and the J segment 1 base; nucleotides outside the gene matches: 10. In germline, CDR1 is SGHDT, CDR2 YYEEEE. The sample comprised peripheral blood. This rearrangement joins TRBV5-6 to TRBJ1-1; 7 bases match TRBD1. This clonotype was sampled from a man aged 35 to 55 who had recovered from COVID-19. DNA of the CDR3: TGTGCCAGCAGCTTGAGGTCAACAGGGGCTAAGAACACTGAAGCTTTCTTT. Translation: CASSLRSTGAKNTEAFF.